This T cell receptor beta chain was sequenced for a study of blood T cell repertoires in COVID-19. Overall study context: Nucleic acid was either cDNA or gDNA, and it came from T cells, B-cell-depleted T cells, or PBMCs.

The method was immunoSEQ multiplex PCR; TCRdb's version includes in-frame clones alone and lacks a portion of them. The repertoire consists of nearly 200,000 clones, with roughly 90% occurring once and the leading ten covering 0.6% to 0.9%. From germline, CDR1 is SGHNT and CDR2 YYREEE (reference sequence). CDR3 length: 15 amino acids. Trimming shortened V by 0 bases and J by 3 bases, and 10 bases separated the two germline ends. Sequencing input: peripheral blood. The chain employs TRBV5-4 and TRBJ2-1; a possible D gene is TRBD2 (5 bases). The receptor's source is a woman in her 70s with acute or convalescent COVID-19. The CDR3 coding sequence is TGTGCCAGCAGCTTGGTTCGGGGTAACTACAATGAGCAGTTCTTC. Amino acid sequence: CASSLVRGNYNEQFF.